This T cell receptor beta chain was recovered during a study of blood T cell repertoires in COVID-19. The wider study: The samples span acute and convalescent COVID-19 from the United States, Italy and Spain. PBMCs, B-cell-depleted T cells, or T cells were the source of the cDNA or gDNA that made up the material.

V lost 4 bases to trimming and J lost 5 bases, with 13 bases between them. Germline CDR1 reads SGHRS; CDR2 reads YFSETQ. CDR3 size: 14 residues. In the authors' workflow: Scientists estimated how many nucleated cells there were by amplifying reference gene primers. Repertoires were generated with immunoSEQ multiplex PCR, while TCRdb's copy carries only in-frame clones and drops some. That table furnishes V, J and clone size, whereas the DNA furnished D and trimming. Among about 80,000 clones, around 80% were seen once, and the ten largest hold more than 10%. Sequencing input: peripheral blood. This TCR came from a woman between 35 and 50 years old with active or convalescent COVID-19. The chain has TRBV5-1 and TRBJ2-1; the D gene is possibly TRBD1 (6 bases). CDR3 sequence reads: CASSLDTGNNEQFF. Written as DNA, the CDR3 is TGCGCCAGCAGCCTAGACACAGGGAACAATGAGCAGTTCTTC.